This passage covers 22 T cell receptor beta chains from one sample sequenced in a study of cytomegalovirus exposure and HLA in healthy donors. Libraries were prepared by immunoSEQ multiplex PCR; TCRdb keeps only in-frame clonotypes and omits some of them. The repertoire has under 150,000 clones, roughly nine tenths of them found once; the top ten carry about 0.75%. The specimen sequenced was PBMCs. The receptors derive from a man aged 18 to 30 in good health and CMV-seronegative.

This chain connects TRBV10-2 to TRBJ2-7; a weak D match, TRBD2 (6 bases). The germline V gene has CDR1 WSHSY and CDR2 SAAADI. The V end lost 8 bases, the J end lost 0 bases, and 14 bases lay between the germline ends. The CDR3 contains 14 residues. The CDR3 region has the DNA TGCGCCAGCGGGGGACTTCTGAGCTCCTACGAGCAGTACTTC. Amino acids: CASGGLLSSYEQYF.

The chain couples TRBV7-7 to TRBJ2-5; TRBD1 is a possible D gene (6 bases). The V end lost 5 bases, the J end lost 5 bases, and 15 bases lay between the germline ends. This CDR3 has 14 amino acids. The germline V gene has CDR1 SSHAT and CDR2 FNYEAQ (reference sequence). CDR3 in amino acids: CASSARGLGETQYF. CDR3 nucleotide sequence: TGTGCCAGCAGCGCAAGGGGGTTGGGGGAGACCCAGTACTTC.

The V call is TRBV2, the J call TRBJ1-1; D might be TRBD1 (6 bases). Trimming took off 3 bases at V and 5 bases at J, with 19 bases between the two ends. Germline V lookup: CDR1 SNHLY, CDR2 FYNNEI. This CDR3 is 16 amino acids long. The CDR3 loop reads CASSDGTPGARTEAFF. CDR3 nucleotide sequence: TGTGCCAGCAGTGATGGGACACCAGGGGCCCGGACTGAAGCTTTCTTT. Full variable domain (missing parts from reference TRBV2 and TRBJ1-1): EPEVTQTPSHQVTQMGQEVILRCVPISNHLYFYWYRQILGQKVEFLVSFYNNEISEKSEIFDDQFSVERPDGSNFTLKIRSTKLEDSAMYFCASSDGTPGARTEAFFGQGTRLTVV.

The chain recombines TRBV19 with TRBJ1-5; D uncertain. V was trimmed by 3 bases and J by 4 bases, leaving 13 bases between them. The CDR3 covers 15 residues. Germline V lookup: CDR1 LNHDA, CDR2 SQIVND (reference sequence). DNA for the CDR3: TGTGCCAGTAGTATTCGATCCGGGGAGAATCAGCCCCAGCATTTT. This codes for CASSIRSGENQPQHF. The full variable domain, completed using reference TRBV19 and TRBJ1-5, is DGGITQSPKYLFRKEGQNVTLSCEQNLNHDAMYWYRQDPGQGLRLIYYSQIVNDFQKGDIAEGYSVSREKKESFPLTVTSAQKNPTAFYLCASSIRSGENQPQHFGDGTRLSIL.

The rearrangement uses TRBV29-1 and TRBJ1-1; TRBD1 is a possible D gene (6 bases). Germline CDR1 SQVTM, CDR2 ANQGSEA. This CDR3 has 14 amino acids. V was clipped by 4 bases and J by 0 bases, with 12 bases between them. CDR3 region: CSVANRAMNTEAFF. In nucleotides, the CDR3 is TGCAGCGTTGCGAACAGGGCGATGAACACTGAAGCTTTCTTT.

The CDR3 coding sequence is TGTGCCAGCAGTTACTCGCGGGTATTCGGCGGCACCATATATTTT. It yields the protein CASSYSRVFGGTIYF. V and J are TRBV6-6 and TRBJ1-3; D is uncertain. Trimming removed 0 bases at V and 9 bases at J, with 15 bases between. The CDR3 is 15 amino acids. The germline gives CDR1 MNHNY, CDR2 SVGAGI (reference sequence).

V usage is TRBV2 and J usage is TRBJ1-3; D gene uncertain. CDR1 and CDR2 (germline): SNHLY, FYNNEI. The V end lost 1 base, the J end lost 0 bases, and 13 bases lay between the germline ends. CDR3 length: 17 amino acids. The CDR3: CASSEVSLALSGNTIYF. The DNA of the CDR3 is TGTGCCAGCAGTGAAGTATCCTTGGCCCTCTCTGGAAACACCATATATTTT. Based on the CDR3 plus reference TRBV2 and TRBJ1-3, the full variable domain is EPEVTQTPSHQVTQMGQEVILRCVPISNHLYFYWYRQILGQKVEFLVSFYNNEISEKSEIFDDQFSVERPDGSNFTLKIRSTKLEDSAMYFCASSEVSLALSGNTIYFGEGSWLTVV.

The gene calls are TRBV4-2 and TRBJ1-1, with D uncertain. The germline CDR1 and CDR2 sequences are LGHNA and YNFKEQ. The CDR3 has 15 residues. V was pared by 5 bases and J by 4 bases, with 17 bases between. DNA for the CDR3: TGTGCCAGCAGCGGGCGGGCCTCTCCCCCCACTGAAGCTTTCTTT. Translation gives CASSGRASPPTEAFF.

This rearrangement joins TRBV30 to TRBJ2-5; tentatively, D is TRBD1 (6 bases). The germline V gene has CDR1 GTSNPN and CDR2 SVGIG (reference sequence). The V gene lost 3 bases and the J gene lost 4 bases, with 18 bases spanning the gap. The CDR3 spans 15 residues. DNA for the CDR3: TGTGCCTGGAGGCCCCTGACAGGAGCCAGAGAGACCCAGTACTTC. Its protein is CAWRPLTGARETQYF.

This chain links TRBV4-1 with TRBJ1-4, with D possibly being TRBD1 (5 bases). The V end was cut by 3 bases, the J end by 8 bases, with 16 bases between. Germline CDR1 reads MGHRA; CDR2 reads YSYEKL. This CDR3 region has 15 residues. The CDR3 here is CASSQREGLREKLFF. In DNA, the CDR3 is TGCGCCAGCAGCCAGCGGGAGGGACTTCGGGAAAAACTGTTTTTT.

This clone has just one count. The chain recombines TRBV9 with TRBJ2-1; 9 bases fit TRBD1. From germline, CDR1 is SGDLS and CDR2 YYNGEE. Trimming cost V 4 bases and J 8 bases; bases outside gene matches: 7. The CDR3 sequence is 14 residues long. The CDR3 bases are TGTGCCAGCAGCCTCGGACAGGGGTCCTATGAGCAGTTCTTC. Translation: CASSLGQGSYEQFF.

V and J are TRBV18 and TRBJ1-1, with D tentatively TRBD1 (6 bases). The V end was cut by 3 bases, the J end by 6 bases, with 11 bases between. There are 13 residues in the CDR3. Per the germline V gene, CDR1 is KGHSH and CDR2 is LQKENI. The CDR3 protein is CASSPLQGSEAFF. The CDR3 nucleotides read TGTGCCAGCTCACCTTTACAGGGATCTGAAGCTTTCTTT.

The chain joins TRBV6-5 to TRBJ1-3; no clear D gene. The CDR3 sequence is 14 residues long. Looked up from germline, CDR1 is MNHEY and CDR2 is SVGAGI. Deletions cut 6 bases from V and 2 bases from J, with 11 bases between. CDR3: CASRPRGAGNTIYF. CDR3 sequence (DNA): TGTGCCAGCAGGCCCCGGGGTGCTGGAAACACCATATATTTT.

This clone was detected only a few times. The chain combines TRBV10-3 with TRBJ1-1; D remains unclear. Germline V gene lookup returns CDR1 ENHRY and CDR2 SYGVKD. Trimming took 8 bases from V and 1 from J, leaving 11 bases between them. This CDR3 is 13 amino acids long. CDR3 DNA sequence: TGTGCCATCGGCGAACAGAGGAACACTGAAGCTTTCTTT. Amino acid sequence: CAIGEQRNTEAFF.

The chain joins TRBV27 to TRBJ1-1; 8 bases match TRBD1. Germline V gene data show CDR1 as MNHEY and CDR2 as SMNVEV (reference sequence). The V and J ends lost 6 bases and 5 bases, in that order; junction bases with no gene match: 20. CDR3 length: 18 residues. CDR3 bases: TGTGCCAGCAGGCCGTTGACAGGGGTGGGCTTTGTAAGTACTGAAGCTTTCTTT. Amino acid sequence: CASRPLTGVGFVSTEAFF.

The V and J genes are TRBV7-6 and TRBJ2-3, with D maybe TRBD2 (5 bases). CDR1 is SGHVS, CDR2 FNYEAQ, per germline. The CDR3 spans 16 residues. The V end was cut by 4 bases, the J end by 0 bases, with 14 bases between. The CDR3 is CASSSRLSSSTDTQYF. CDR3 coding DNA: TGTGCCAGCAGCTCACGACTAAGCTCTAGCACAGATACGCAGTATTTT. The full variable domain, in which reference TRBV7-6 and TRBJ2-3 provide the parts outside the CDR3, is GAGVSQSPRYKVTKRGQDVALRCDPISGHVSLYWYRQALGQGPEFLTYFNYEAQQDKSGLPNDRFSAERPEGSISTLTIQRTEQRDSAMYRCASSSRLSSSTDTQYFGPGTRLTVL.

The V call is TRBV19, the J call TRBJ2-6; a possible D gene is TRBD2 (6 bases). CDR3 length: 18 amino acids. V lost 5 bases and J 0 bases, leaving 17 bases between the germline ends. Germline V gene lookup returns CDR1 LNHDA and CDR2 SQIVND (reference sequence). The CDR3 is CASSSEGRGSSGANVLTF. In DNA, the CDR3 is TGTGCCAGTAGTTCGGAGGGAAGGGGCTCCTCTGGGGCCAACGTCCTGACTTTC.

J is TRBJ1-1 and V is TRBV7-8, with D unresolved. The V end lost 5 bases, the J end lost 0 bases, and 10 bases lay between the germline ends. CDR1 and CDR2 (germline): SGHVS, FQNEAQ. There are 14 residues in the CDR3. Written as DNA, the CDR3 is TGTGCCAGCAGCCAGGATCGGATGAACACTGAAGCTTTCTTT. Its translation is CASSQDRMNTEAFF.

J is TRBJ2-3 and V is TRBV5-1; TRBD2 might be the D (5 bases). The V end was cut by 4 bases, the J end by 1 base, with 13 bases between. The CDR3 spans 15 residues. Germline-derived CDR1 and CDR2 are SGHRS and YFSETQ. Here the CDR3 reads CASSGEFGRTDTQYF. CDR3 DNA sequence: TGCGCCAGCAGCGGGGAGTTCGGCCGCACAGATACGCAGTATTTT.

The chain recombines TRBV19 with TRBJ1-5; perhaps TRBD1 as D (6 bases). Deletions cut 1 base from V and 4 bases from J, with 11 bases between. Per the germline V gene, CDR1 is LNHDA and CDR2 is SQIVND (reference sequence). CDR3 length equals 15 residues. This CDR3 reads CASSIGAGANQPQHF. In DNA form, the CDR3 reads TGTGCCAGTAGTATAGGCGCAGGGGCGAATCAGCCCCAGCATTTT.

V gene TRBV29-1 combines with J gene TRBJ2-1, with TRBD2 identical over 9 bases. The CDR3 spans 14 residues. Germline V lookup: CDR1 SQVTM, CDR2 ANQGSEA. The V gene end was trimmed by 4 bases and the J gene end by 1 base; junction bases not matched to a gene: 2. CDR3 in DNA: TGCAGCGTTGGCGGGAGGGTGTCCTACAATGAGCAGTTCTTC. The encoded protein is CSVGGRVSYNEQFF.

This clone came up a few times. The CDR3 is CASSVLDSSSYEQYF. Here the CDR3 DNA reads TGTGCCAGCAGTGTCCTGGACAGTAGCTCCTACGAGCAGTACTTC. V usage is TRBV6-1 and J usage is TRBJ2-7, with D possibly matching TRBD1 (6 bases). Germline V CDR1 and CDR2: MNHNS, SASEGT. The ends were cut back, 4 bases at V and 0 bases at J, with 13 bases in the middle. This CDR3 has 15 residues.